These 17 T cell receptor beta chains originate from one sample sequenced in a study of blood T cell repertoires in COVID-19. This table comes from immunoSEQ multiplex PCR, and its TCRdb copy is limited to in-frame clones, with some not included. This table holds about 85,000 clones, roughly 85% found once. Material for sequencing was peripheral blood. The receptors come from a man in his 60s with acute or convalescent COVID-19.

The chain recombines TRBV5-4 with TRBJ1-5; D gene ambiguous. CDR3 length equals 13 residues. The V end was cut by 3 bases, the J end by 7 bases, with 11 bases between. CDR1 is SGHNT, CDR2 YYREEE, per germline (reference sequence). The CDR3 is CASSSIPGQPQHF. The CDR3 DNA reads TGTGCCAGCAGCTCAATTCCAGGACAGCCCCAGCATTTT. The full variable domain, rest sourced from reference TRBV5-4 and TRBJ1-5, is ETGVTQSPTHLIKTRGQQVTLRCSSQSGHNTVSWYQQALGQGPQFIFQYYREEENGRGNFPPRFSGLQFPNYSSELNVNALELDDSALYLCASSSIPGQPQHFGDGTRLSIL.

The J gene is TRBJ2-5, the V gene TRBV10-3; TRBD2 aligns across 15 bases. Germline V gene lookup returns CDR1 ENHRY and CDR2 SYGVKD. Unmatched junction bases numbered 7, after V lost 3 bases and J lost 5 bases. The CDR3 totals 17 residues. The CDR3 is CAISESGLAGGRETQYF. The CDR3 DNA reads TGTGCCATCAGTGAATCCGGACTAGCGGGGGGGCGGGAGACCCAGTACTTC.

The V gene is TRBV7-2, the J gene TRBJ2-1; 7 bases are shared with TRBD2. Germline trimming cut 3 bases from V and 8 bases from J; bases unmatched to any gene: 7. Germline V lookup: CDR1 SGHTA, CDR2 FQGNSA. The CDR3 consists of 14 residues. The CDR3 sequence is CASSLGGIGDEQFF. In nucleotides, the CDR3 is TGTGCCAGCAGCTTGGGGGGGATAGGGGATGAGCAGTTCTTC.

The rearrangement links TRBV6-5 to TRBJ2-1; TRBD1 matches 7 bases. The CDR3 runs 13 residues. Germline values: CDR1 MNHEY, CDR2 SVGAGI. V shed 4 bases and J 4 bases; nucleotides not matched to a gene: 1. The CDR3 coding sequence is TGTGCCAGCAGTTGGGGACAGTACAATGAGCAGTTCTTC. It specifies CASSWGQYNEQFF.

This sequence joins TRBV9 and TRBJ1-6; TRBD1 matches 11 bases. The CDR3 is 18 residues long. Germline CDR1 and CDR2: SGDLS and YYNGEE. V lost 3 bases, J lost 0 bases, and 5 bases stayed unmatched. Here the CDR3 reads CASSAGQGASSYNSPLHF. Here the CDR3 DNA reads TGTGCCAGCAGCGCCGGACAGGGGGCGAGCTCCTATAATTCACCCCTCCACTTT.

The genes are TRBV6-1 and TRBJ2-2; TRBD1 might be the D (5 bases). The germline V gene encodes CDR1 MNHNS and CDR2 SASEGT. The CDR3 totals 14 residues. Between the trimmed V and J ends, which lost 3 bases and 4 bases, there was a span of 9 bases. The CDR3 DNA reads TGTGCCAGCAGTGAGCGACAGATCACCGGGGAGCTGTTTTTT. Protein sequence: CASSERQITGELFF.

CDR3 residues: CASSTRGSGANVLTF. The DNA for the CDR3 is TGTGCCAGCAGTACAAGGGGGTCAGGGGCCAACGTCCTGACTTTC. The chain is built from TRBV7-9 and TRBJ2-6; D is perhaps TRBD1 (6 bases). Germline V lookup: CDR1 SEHNR, CDR2 FQNEAQ (reference sequence). V gave up 6 bases and J gave up 4 bases, with 13 bases separating them. The CDR3 sequence is 15 residues long.

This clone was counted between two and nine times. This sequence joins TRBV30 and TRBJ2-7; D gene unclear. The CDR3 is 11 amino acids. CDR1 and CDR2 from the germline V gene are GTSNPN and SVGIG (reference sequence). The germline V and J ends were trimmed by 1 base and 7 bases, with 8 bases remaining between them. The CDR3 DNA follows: TGTGCCTGGAGTGGCGGTTCGGAGCAGTACTTC. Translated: CAWSGGSEQYF. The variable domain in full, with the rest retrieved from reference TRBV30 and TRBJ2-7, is SQTIHQWPATLVQPVGSPLSLECTVEGTSNPNLYWYRQAAGRGLQLLFYSVGIGQISSEVPQNLSASRPQDRQFILSSKKLLLSDSGFYLCAWSGGSEQYFGPGTRLTVT.

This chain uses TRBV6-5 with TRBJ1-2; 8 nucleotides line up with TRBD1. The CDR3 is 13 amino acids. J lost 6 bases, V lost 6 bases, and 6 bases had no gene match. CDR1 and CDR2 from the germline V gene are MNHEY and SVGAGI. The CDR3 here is CASRPDRDHGYTF. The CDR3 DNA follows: TGTGCCAGCAGGCCGGACAGGGATCATGGCTACACCTTC.

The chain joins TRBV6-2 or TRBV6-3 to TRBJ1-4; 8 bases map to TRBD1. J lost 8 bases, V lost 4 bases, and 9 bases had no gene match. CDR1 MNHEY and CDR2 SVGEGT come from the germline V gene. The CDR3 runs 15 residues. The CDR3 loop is CASSSPTGAGEKLFF. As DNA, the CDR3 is TGTGCCAGCAGTTCCCCGACAGGGGCGGGAGAAAAACTGTTTTTT.

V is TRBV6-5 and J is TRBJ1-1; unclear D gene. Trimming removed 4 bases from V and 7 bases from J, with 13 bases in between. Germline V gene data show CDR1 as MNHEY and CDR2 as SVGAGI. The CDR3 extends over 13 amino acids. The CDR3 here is CASSLGRYGEAFF. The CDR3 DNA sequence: TGTGCCAGCAGTTTGGGGAGATATGGTGAAGCTTTCTTT.

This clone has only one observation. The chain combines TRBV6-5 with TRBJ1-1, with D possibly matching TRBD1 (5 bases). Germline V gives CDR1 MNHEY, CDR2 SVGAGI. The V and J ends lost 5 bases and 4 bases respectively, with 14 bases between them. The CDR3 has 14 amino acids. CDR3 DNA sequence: TGTGCCAGCAGTATCTCGGGGGGGGGCACTGAAGCTTTCTTT. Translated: CASSISGGGTEAFF.

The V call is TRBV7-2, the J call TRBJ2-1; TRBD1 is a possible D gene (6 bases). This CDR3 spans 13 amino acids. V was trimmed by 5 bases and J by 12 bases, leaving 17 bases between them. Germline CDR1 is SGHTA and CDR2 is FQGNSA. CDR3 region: CASSAKGGFGQFF. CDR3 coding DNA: TGTGCCAGCAGCGCCAAAGGGGGTTTTGGGCAGTTCTTC.

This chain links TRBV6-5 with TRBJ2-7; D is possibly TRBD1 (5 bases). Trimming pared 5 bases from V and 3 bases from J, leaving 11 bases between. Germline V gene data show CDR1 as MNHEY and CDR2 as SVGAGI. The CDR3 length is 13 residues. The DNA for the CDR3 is TGTGCCAGCAGTCGACAGCGAAACTACGAGCAGTACTTC. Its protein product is CASSRQRNYEQYF.

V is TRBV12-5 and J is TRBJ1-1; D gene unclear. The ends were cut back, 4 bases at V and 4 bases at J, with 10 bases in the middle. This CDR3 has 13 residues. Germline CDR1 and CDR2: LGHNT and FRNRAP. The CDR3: CASGYEGGTEAFF. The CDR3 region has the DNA TGTGCTAGTGGTTATGAGGGAGGCACTGAAGCTTTCTTT.

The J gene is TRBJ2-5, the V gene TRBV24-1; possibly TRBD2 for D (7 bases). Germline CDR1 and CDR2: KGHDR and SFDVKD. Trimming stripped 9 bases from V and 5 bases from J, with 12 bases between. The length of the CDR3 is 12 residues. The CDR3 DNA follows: TGTGCCACCGCGGGGGCAGGGGAGACCCAGTACTTC. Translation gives CATAGAGETQYF.

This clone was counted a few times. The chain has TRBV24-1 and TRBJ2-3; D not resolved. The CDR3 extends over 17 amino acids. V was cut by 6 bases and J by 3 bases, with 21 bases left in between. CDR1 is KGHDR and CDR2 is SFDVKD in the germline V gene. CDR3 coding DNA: TGTGCCACCAGTACCGCAGCCGCAGCCTCTAGGACAGATACGCAGTATTTT. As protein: CATSTAAAASRTDTQYF.